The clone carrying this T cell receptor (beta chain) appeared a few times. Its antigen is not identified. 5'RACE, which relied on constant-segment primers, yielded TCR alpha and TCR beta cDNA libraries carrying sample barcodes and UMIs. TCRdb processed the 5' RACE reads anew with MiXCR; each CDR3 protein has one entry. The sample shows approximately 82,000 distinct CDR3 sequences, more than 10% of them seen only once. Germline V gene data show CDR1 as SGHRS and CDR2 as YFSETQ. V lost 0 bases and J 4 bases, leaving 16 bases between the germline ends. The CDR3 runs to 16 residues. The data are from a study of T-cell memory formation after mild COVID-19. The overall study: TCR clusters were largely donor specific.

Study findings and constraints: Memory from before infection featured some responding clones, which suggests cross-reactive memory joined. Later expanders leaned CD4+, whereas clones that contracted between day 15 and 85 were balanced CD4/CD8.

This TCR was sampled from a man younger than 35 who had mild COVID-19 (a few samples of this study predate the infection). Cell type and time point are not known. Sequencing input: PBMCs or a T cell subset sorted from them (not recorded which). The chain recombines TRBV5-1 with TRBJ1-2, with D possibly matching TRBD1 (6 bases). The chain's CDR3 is CASSLGQGSPAYGYTF. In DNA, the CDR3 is TGCGCCAGCAGCTTGGGGCAGGGGAGCCCAGCCTATGGCTACACCTTC.